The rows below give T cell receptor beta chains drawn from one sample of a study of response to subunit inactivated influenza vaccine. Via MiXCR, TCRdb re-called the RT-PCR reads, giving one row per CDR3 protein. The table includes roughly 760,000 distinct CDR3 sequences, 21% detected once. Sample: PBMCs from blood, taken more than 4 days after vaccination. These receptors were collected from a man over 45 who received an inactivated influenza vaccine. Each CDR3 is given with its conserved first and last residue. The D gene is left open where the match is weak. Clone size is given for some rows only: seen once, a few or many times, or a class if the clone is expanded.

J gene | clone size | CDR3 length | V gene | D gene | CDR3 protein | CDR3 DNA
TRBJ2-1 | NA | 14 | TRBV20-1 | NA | CSARSGGDYNEQFF | TGCAGTGCTAGATCCGGCGGGGATTACAATGAGCAGTTCTTC
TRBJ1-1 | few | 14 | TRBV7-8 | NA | CASSYDPGGTEAFF | TGTGCCAGCAGTTATGACCCCGGGGGCACTGAAGCTTTCTTT
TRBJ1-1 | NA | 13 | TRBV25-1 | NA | CASKSGEGTEAFF | TGTGCCAGCAAATCAGGGGAAGGCACTGAAGCTTTCTTT
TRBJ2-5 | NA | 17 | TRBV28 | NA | CASSLTWGREGDETQYF | TGTGCCAGCAGTTTAACTTGGGGGCGGGAAGGCGACGAGACCCAGTACTTC
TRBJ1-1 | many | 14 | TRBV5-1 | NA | CASSLPQSNTEAFF | TGCGCCAGCAGCTTACCCCAATCGAACACTGAAGCTTTCTTT
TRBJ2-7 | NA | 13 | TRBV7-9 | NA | CASSLDDHYEQYF | TGTGCCAGCAGCTTAGATGACCACTACGAGCAGTACTTC
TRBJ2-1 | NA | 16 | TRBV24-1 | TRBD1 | CATSDLGTELHNEQFF | TGTGCCACCAGTGATTTGGGGACAGAGTTACACAATGAGCAGTTCTTC
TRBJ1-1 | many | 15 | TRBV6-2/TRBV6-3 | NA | CASKTNAGWNTEAFF | TGTGCCAGCAAGACAAACGCGGGCTGGAACACTGAAGCTTTCTTT
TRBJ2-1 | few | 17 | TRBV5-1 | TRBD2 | CASSLSSGGISYNEQFF | TGCGCCAGCAGCTTGTCATCGGGGGGGATCTCCTACAATGAGCAGTTCTTC
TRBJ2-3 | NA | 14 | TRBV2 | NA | CASSVTGTSDTQYF | TGTGCCAGCAGTGTCACAGGGACATCAGATACGCAGTATTTT
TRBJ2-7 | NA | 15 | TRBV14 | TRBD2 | CASSHKRLANYEQYF | TGTGCCAGCAGCCACAAGAGACTAGCGAACTACGAGCAGTACTTC
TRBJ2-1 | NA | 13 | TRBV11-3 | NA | CASSFRANNEQFF | TGTGCCAGCAGCTTCCGGGCCAACAATGAGCAGTTCTTC